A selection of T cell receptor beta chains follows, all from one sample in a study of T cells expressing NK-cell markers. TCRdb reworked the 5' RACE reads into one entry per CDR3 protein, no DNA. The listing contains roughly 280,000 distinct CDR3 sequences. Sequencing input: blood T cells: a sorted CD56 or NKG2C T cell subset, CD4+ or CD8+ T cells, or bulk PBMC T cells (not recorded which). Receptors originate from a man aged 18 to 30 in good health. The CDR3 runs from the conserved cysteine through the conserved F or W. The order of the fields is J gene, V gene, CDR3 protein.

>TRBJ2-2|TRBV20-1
CSAGTSGSIGELFF
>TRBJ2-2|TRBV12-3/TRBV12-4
CASSWDRGTGELFF
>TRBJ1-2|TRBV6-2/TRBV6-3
CASSYSTRAAIYGYTF
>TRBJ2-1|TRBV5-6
CASSILGEGANNEQFF
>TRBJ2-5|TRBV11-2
CASSKWTSGRTQYF
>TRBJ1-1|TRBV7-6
CASSPGWGNTEAFF
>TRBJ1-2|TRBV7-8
CASSPGQKNYGYTF
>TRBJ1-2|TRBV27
CASSPDHPPDGYTF
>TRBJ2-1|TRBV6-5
CASSFPSGVGSNEQFF
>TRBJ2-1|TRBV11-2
CASSSGGGRVFF
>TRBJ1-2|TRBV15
CATSRETSYTF
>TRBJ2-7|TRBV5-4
CASSRAGVSYEQYF
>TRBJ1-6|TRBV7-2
CASSLVGGSPLHF
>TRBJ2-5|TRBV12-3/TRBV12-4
CASPNRRGRDETQYF
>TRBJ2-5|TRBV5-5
CASSLGGRGSLAQYF
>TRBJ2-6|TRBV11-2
CASSAQGSGANVLTF
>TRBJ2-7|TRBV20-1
CSASQVVSYEQYF
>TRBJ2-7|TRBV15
CATSRTSGSLGEQYF
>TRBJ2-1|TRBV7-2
CASSKDSVTYNEQFF
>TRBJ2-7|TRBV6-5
CASSYLSPGLAPYEQYF
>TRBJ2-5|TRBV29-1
CSVEETIAGVGQETQYF
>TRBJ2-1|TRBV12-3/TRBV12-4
CASSFLAGETEQFF
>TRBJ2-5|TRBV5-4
CASSLEIWGEGQETQYF
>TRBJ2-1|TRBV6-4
CASSDSPLSGRVSEQFF
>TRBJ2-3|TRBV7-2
CASSQGATSSTDTQYF
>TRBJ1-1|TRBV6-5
CASSFIQTGGNTEAFF
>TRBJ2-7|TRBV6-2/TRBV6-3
CASSYFGFYEQYF
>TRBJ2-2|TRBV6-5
CASSYSGGRASTGELFF
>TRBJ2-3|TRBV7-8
CASSSGDRILNTQYF
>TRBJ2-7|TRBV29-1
CSVEFRLPGGSYEQYF
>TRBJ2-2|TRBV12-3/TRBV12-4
CASMTSGSSTGELFF
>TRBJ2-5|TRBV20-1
CSARPNRADHQETQYF
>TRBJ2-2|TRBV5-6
CASSSLRQGENTGELFF
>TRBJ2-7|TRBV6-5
CASSYGQHVDEQYF
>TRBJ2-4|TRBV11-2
CASSLTVAENIQYF
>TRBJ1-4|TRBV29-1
CSVEEAGPEKLFF
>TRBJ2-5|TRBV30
CAWTGGHIQETQYF
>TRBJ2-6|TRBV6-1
CASTPKGYGGANVLTF
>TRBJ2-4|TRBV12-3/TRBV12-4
CASLSGVLAKNIQYF